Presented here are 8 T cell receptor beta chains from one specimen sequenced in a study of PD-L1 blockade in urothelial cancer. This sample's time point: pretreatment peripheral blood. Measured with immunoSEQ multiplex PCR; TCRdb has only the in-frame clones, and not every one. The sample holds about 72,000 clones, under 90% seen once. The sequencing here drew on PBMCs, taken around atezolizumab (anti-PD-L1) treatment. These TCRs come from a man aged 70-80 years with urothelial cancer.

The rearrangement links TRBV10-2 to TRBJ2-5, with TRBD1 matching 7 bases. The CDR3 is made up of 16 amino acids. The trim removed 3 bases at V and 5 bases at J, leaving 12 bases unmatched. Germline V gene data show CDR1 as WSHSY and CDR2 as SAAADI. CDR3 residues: CASSDNHRGEGETQYF. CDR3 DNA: TGCGCCAGCAGTGACAACCACAGGGGAGAGGGGGAGACCCAGTACTTC.

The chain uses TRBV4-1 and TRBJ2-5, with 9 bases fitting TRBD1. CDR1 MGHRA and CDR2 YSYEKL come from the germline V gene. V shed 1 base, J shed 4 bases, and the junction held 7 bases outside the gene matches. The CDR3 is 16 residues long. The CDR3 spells CASSQVGQGPRETQYF. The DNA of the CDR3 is TGCGCCAGCAGCCAAGTTGGACAGGGGCCTAGAGAGACCCAGTACTTC.

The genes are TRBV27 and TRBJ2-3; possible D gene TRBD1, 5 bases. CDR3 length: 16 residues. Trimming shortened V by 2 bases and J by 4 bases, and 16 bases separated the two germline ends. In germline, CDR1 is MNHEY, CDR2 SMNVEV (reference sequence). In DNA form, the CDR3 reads TGTGCCAGCAGTTTAAATACAGGTCCGAGGCCAGATACGCAGTATTTT. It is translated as CASSLNTGPRPDTQYF.

Written as DNA, the CDR3 is TGTGCCAGCAGCAAACTCAGCGGGCCCACAGATACGCAGTATTTT. Its translation: CASSKLSGPTDTQYF. The J gene is TRBJ2-3, the V gene TRBV7-6; TRBD2 is a possible D gene (6 bases). Deletions cut 5 bases from V and 2 bases from J, with 14 bases between. The CDR3 totals 15 residues. Germline assignment: CDR1 SGHVS and CDR2 FNYEAQ.

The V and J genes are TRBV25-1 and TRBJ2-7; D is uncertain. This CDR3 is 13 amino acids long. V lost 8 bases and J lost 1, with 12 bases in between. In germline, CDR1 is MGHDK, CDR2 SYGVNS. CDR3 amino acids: CASPPQKSYEQYF. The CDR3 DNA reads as TGTGCCAGCCCCCCACAGAAATCCTACGAGCAGTACTTC.

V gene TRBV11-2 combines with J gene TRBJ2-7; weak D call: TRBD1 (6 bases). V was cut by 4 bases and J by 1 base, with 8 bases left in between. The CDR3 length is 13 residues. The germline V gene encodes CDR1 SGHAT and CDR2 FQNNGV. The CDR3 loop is CASSSGTSYEQYF. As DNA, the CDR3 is TGTGCCAGCAGCTCCGGGACATCCTACGAGCAGTACTTC.

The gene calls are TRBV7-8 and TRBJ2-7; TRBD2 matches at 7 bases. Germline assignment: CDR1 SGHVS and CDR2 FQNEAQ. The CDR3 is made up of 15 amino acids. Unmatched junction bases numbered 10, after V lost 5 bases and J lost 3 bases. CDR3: CASSLRGAGIYEQYF. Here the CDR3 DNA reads TGTGCCAGCAGCCTCCGCGGAGCGGGAATCTACGAGCAGTACTTC.

The CDR3 protein is CASIRGMGTNEKLFF. Written as DNA, the CDR3 is TGTGCCAGCATCAGAGGGATGGGGACTAATGAAAAACTGTTTTTT. The gene calls are TRBV2 and TRBJ1-4; the D is unclear. This CDR3 comprises 15 residues. The V gene lost 7 bases and the J gene lost 2 bases, with 14 bases spanning the gap. Germline loops: CDR1 SNHLY, CDR2 FYNNEI. The full variable domain, in which reference TRBV2 and TRBJ1-4 provide the parts outside the CDR3, is EPEVTQTPSHQVTQMGQEVILRCVPISNHLYFYWYRQILGQKVEFLVSFYNNEISEKSEIFDDQFSVERPDGSNFTLKIRSTKLEDSAMYFCASIRGMGTNEKLFFGSGTQLSVL.